A selection of T cell receptor beta chains follows, all from one sample in a study of T cell repertoires in cytomegalovirus infection. TCRdb ran MiXCR on the reads and lists one entry per CDR3 protein. The table shows tens of thousands of distinct CDR3 sequences, with under 55% occurring only once. These receptors lack a known antigen. The sample here was CD8+ T cells from cultured PBMCs, taken from culture after CMV antigen stimulation. Receptors originate from a human donor in good health (CMV status not recorded). Some clones in this sample may be carry-over from other donors' samples. Each CDR3 is given with its conserved first and last residue. A D gene is named only where the DNA matches it firmly. Only some rows state a clone size, as once, few, many or a class for expanded clones.

clone_size: few
v_call: TRBV7-9
d_call: NA
j_call: TRBJ2-3
cdr3_aa: CASSQTGYTDTQYF
cdr3_nt: TGTGCCAGCAGCCAAACAGGGTACACAGATACGCAGTATTTT

clone_size: few
v_call: TRBV27
d_call: TRBD1
j_call: TRBJ1-5
cdr3_aa: CASSLAGTGNVGNQPQHF
cdr3_nt: TGTGCCAGCAGTTTAGCCGGGACAGGGAATGTGGGCAATCAGCCCCAGCATTTT

clone_size: few
v_call: TRBV27
d_call: NA
j_call: TRBJ2-7
cdr3_aa: CASSFSQGEVHYEQYF
cdr3_nt: TGTGCCAGCAGTTTCTCCCAGGGGGAGGTACACTACGAGCAGTACTTC

clone_size: NA
v_call: TRBV9
d_call: NA
j_call: TRBJ1-1
cdr3_aa: CASSSGAVNTEAFF
cdr3_nt: TGTGCCAGCAGCTCAGGGGCGGTAAACACTGAAGCTTTCTTT

clone_size: few
v_call: TRBV7-2
d_call: TRBD2
j_call: TRBJ2-7
cdr3_aa: CASSAGTSGMYEQYF
cdr3_nt: TGTGCCAGCAGCGCCGGGACTAGCGGGATGTACGAGCAGTACTTC

clone_size: few
v_call: TRBV7-8
d_call: NA
j_call: TRBJ2-4
cdr3_aa: CASSTRVGAKNIQYF
cdr3_nt: TGTGCCAGCAGCACAAGGGTGGGGGCCAAAAACATTCAGTACTTC

clone_size: NA
v_call: TRBV19
d_call: TRBD2
j_call: TRBJ2-7
cdr3_aa: CASRGGPWYEQYF
cdr3_nt: TGTGCCAGTAGGGGAGGGCCGTGGTACGAGCAGTACTTC

clone_size: few
v_call: TRBV2
d_call: NA
j_call: TRBJ1-4
cdr3_aa: CASSEALRGNEKLFF
cdr3_nt: TGTGCCAGCAGTGAAGCGCTTCGTGGTAATGAAAAACTGTTTTTT

clone_size: few
v_call: TRBV7-9
d_call: NA
j_call: TRBJ2-1
cdr3_aa: CASSPPSGTEILSEQFF
cdr3_nt: TGTGCCAGCAGCCCTCCGTCCGGGACTGAAATTTTAAGTGAGCAGTTCTTC

clone_size: few
v_call: TRBV7-4
d_call: TRBD1
j_call: TRBJ1-5
cdr3_aa: CASSRGQGLNQPQHF
cdr3_nt: TGTGCCAGCAGCCGGGGACAGGGGCTCAATCAGCCCCAGCATTTT

clone_size: NA
v_call: TRBV27
d_call: NA
j_call: TRBJ1-1
cdr3_aa: CASSYGAYTEAFF
cdr3_nt: TGTGCCAGCAGTTATGGGGCGTACACTGAAGCTTTCTTT

clone_size: NA
v_call: TRBV18
d_call: NA
j_call: TRBJ1-1
cdr3_aa: CASSPSGQRNTEAFF
cdr3_nt: TGTGCCAGCTCACCATCGGGCCAGAGGAACACTGAAGCTTTCTTT

clone_size: NA
v_call: TRBV23-1
d_call: NA
j_call: TRBJ2-4
cdr3_aa: CASSHHRAKNIQYF
cdr3_nt: TGCGCCAGCAGTCATCACCGGGCCAAAAACATTCAGTACTTC

clone_size: NA
v_call: TRBV29-1
d_call: TRBD2
j_call: TRBJ2-3
cdr3_aa: CSVPLGAGGRADTQYF
cdr3_nt: TGCAGCGTGCCCCTGGGAGCGGGGGGGCGCGCAGATACGCAGTATTTT

clone_size: NA
v_call: TRBV4-2
d_call: NA
j_call: TRBJ2-7
cdr3_aa: CASSQAGATYEQYF
cdr3_nt: TGTGCCAGCAGCCAAGCGGGGGCCACCTACGAGCAGTACTTC

clone_size: few
v_call: TRBV12-3/TRBV12-4
d_call: NA
j_call: TRBJ1-1
cdr3_aa: CASSLTGGRTEAFF
cdr3_nt: TGTGCCAGCAGTTTAACTGGGGGCCGGACTGAAGCTTTCTTT

clone_size: few
v_call: TRBV10-3
d_call: NA
j_call: TRBJ2-1
cdr3_aa: CAIRPGEVNEQFF
cdr3_nt: TGTGCCATCAGGCCTGGAGAGGTCAATGAGCAGTTCTTC

clone_size: NA
v_call: TRBV12-3/TRBV12-4
d_call: TRBD2
j_call: TRBJ2-7
cdr3_aa: CASIDSGSSYEQYF
cdr3_nt: TGTGCCAGCATCGATAGCGGGAGCTCCTACGAGCAGTACTTC

clone_size: few
v_call: TRBV27
d_call: TRBD1
j_call: TRBJ1-6
cdr3_aa: CASSEDRPYSPLHF
cdr3_nt: TGTGCCAGTTCGGAGGACAGGCCTTATTCACCCCTCCACTTT